A selection of T cell receptor beta chains follows, all from one sample in a study of CD4 T cells in relation to SARS-CoV-2 and coronaviruses. No cognate antigen is known for these TCRs. TCRdb's copy holds only in-frame clones and misses some; the assay was immunoSEQ multiplex PCR. This sample yields 20,000 or so clones, of which about 80% are seen a single time; roughly 12% belongs to the top ten. Specimen: CD4+ T cells from PBMCs, cultured in vitro. These receptors all come from a human donor in good health. CDR3s include the opening cysteine and the closing phenylalanine or tryptophan. D genes are given only for firm matches. Size is stated for part of the rows, as once, few or many counts, or as a class when the clone is expanded.

15,TRBJ1-5,NA,once,TRBV20-1,CSASHTGNSNQPQHF,TGCAGTGCTAGTCATACAGGGAATAGCAATCAGCCCCAGCATTTT
16,TRBJ2-3,NA,NA,TRBV19,CASSPPTSSRGDTQYF,TGTGCCAGTAGTCCGCCGACTAGTTCGCGCGGAGATACGCAGTATTTT
12,TRBJ1-2,NA,NA,TRBV25-1,CASSGTLGGYTF,TGTGCCAGCTCCGGGACCCTGGGGGGCTACACCTTC
15,TRBJ1-2,NA,NA,TRBV5-1,CASSLGTGLWNGYTF,TGCGCCAGCAGCTTGGGAACAGGGCTATGGAATGGCTACACCTTC
13,TRBJ2-1,NA,NA,TRBV6-5,CASQANSNNEQFF,TGTGCCAGCCAGGCAAATTCCAACAATGAGCAGTTCTTC
13,TRBJ2-7,TRBD2,NA,TRBV7-3,CASSLAGGYEQYF,TGTGCCAGCAGCCTAGCGGGGGGGTACGAGCAGTACTTC
15,TRBJ2-2,TRBD2,few,TRBV7-9,CASSPSGKNTGELFF,TGTGCCAGCAGCCCTAGCGGAAAGAACACCGGGGAGCTGTTTTTT
12,TRBJ1-1,NA,NA,TRBV3-1/TRBV3-2,CASRDGNTEAFF,TGTGCCAGCAGAGACGGGAACACTGAAGCTTTCTTT
15,TRBJ2-1,NA,NA,TRBV28,CASSFARRSYNEQFF,TGTGCCAGCAGTTTTGCGCGGAGATCCTACAATGAGCAGTTCTTC
16,TRBJ2-1,NA,NA,TRBV3-1/TRBV3-2,CASSQARGSSYNEQFF,TGTGCCAGCAGCCAGGCTCGGGGGAGTTCCTACAATGAGCAGTTCTTC
14,TRBJ2-1,NA,NA,TRBV28,CASSFLLADNEQFF,TGTGCCAGCAGTTTCCTGCTAGCAGACAATGAGCAGTTCTTC
13,TRBJ2-7,NA,NA,TRBV27,CASSPGGSYEQYF,TGTGCCAGCAGTCCCGGCGGGTCCTACGAGCAGTACTTC
12,TRBJ1-3,NA,NA,TRBV19,CASIYGRNTIYF,TGTGCCAGTATCTATGGGCGCAACACCATATATTTT
15,TRBJ2-1,TRBD2,NA,TRBV10-1,CASSESSGRGNEQFF,TGCGCCAGCAGTGAGTCTAGCGGGAGGGGTAATGAGCAGTTCTTC
14,TRBJ2-5,TRBD1,medium-sized,TRBV19,CASRGTGVEETQYF,TGTGCCAGTAGGGGGACAGGGGTGGAAGAGACCCAGTACTTC
15,TRBJ2-7,TRBD2,once,TRBV5-4,CASSALGGRRSEQYF,TGTGCCAGCAGCGCCTTGGGCGGGAGGAGGTCCGAGCAGTACTTC
17,TRBJ1-5,NA,once,TRBV18,CASTSESSRYSNQPQHF,TGTGCCAGTACCTCTGAATCGTCCCGATATAGCAATCAGCCCCAGCATTTT
14,TRBJ2-5,TRBD2,NA,TRBV5-1,CASTIRGGQETQYF,TGCGCCAGCACCATCCGGGGGGGGCAAGAGACCCAGTACTTC
14,TRBJ2-7,NA,NA,TRBV10-3,CAISETNGDPNQYF,TGTGCCATCAGTGAGACAAATGGGGACCCAAACCAGTACTTC
13,TRBJ1-3,NA,few,TRBV5-1,CASSPGGGNTIYF,TGCGCCAGCTCCCCGGGTGGTGGAAACACCATATATTTT
12,TRBJ2-3,NA,NA,TRBV15,CATSRGPDTQYF,TGTGCCACCAGCAGGGGCCCAGATACGCAGTATTTT
15,TRBJ1-3,NA,NA,TRBV30,CAWSVRGVIRNTIYF,TGTGCCTGGAGTGTACGTGGAGTTATCAGAAACACCATATATTTT
15,TRBJ2-5,NA,NA,TRBV28,CASSFRVGGRETQYF,TGTGCCAGCAGTTTCCGGGTCGGGGGGCGGGAGACCCAGTACTTC
15,TRBJ2-7,NA,NA,TRBV7-2,CASSQRVGGINEQYF,TGTGCCAGCAGCCAACGCGTTGGCGGGATAAACGAGCAGTACTTC
13,TRBJ2-2,NA,NA,TRBV2,CASSRGNTGELFF,TGTGCCAGCAGTCGGGGGAACACCGGGGAGCTGTTTTTT
14,TRBJ1-1,NA,few,TRBV30,CAWSVGTANTEAFF,TGTGCCTGGAGTGTGGGTACAGCGAACACTGAAGCTTTCTTT
14,TRBJ1-3,NA,few,TRBV19,CASRGQPSGNTIYF,TGTGCCAGTAGGGGACAACCCTCTGGAAACACCATATATTTT
17,TRBJ1-3,NA,NA,TRBV5-1,CASSLAVHSSSGNTIYF,TGCGCCAGCAGCCTGGCGGTCCATTCGAGCTCTGGAAACACCATATATTTT
22,TRBJ2-1,TRBD2,once,TRBV24-1,CATSDSMPITSGQYPVLDEQFF,TGTGCCACCAGTGACTCCATGCCGATCACTAGCGGGCAGTACCCAGTTCTCGATGAGCAGTTCTTC
15,TRBJ2-2,NA,NA,TRBV19,CASSKDRPNTGELFF,TGTGCCAGTAGTAAGGACAGACCGAACACCGGGGAGCTGTTTTTT
19,TRBJ1-6,NA,NA,TRBV6-1,CASSEGVRDLAGVNSPLHF,TGTGCCAGCAGTGAAGGCGTCCGCGATTTGGCCGGGGTTAATTCACCCCTCCACTTT
16,TRBJ2-5,TRBD2,NA,TRBV30,CAWSPQGLAGEETQYF,TGTGCCTGGAGTCCACAGGGACTAGCGGGAGAAGAGACCCAGTACTTC
15,TRBJ2-1,TRBD2,few,TRBV2,CASSLIAGGVTEQFF,TGTGCCAGCAGTCTAATAGCGGGAGGGGTCACTGAGCAGTTCTTC
18,TRBJ2-2,TRBD1,NA,TRBV19,CASSIAAGGVRNTGELFF,TGTGCCAGTAGTATAGCGGCAGGGGGCGTGAGAAACACCGGGGAGCTGTTTTTT
13,TRBJ2-2,NA,NA,TRBV12-5,CASGPVGTGELFF,TGTGCTAGTGGCCCTGTGGGTACTGGGGAGCTGTTTTTT
13,TRBJ2-5,NA,NA,TRBV3-1/TRBV3-2,CASTLRGRETQYF,TGTGCCAGCACCCTCCGCGGTCGCGAGACCCAGTACTTC
14,TRBJ1-3,NA,few,TRBV3-1/TRBV3-2,CASSARSAGNTIYF,TGTGCCAGCAGCGCCAGGAGCGCTGGAAACACCATATATTTT
17,TRBJ1-1,NA,NA,TRBV12-5,CASGLVLGGDSNTEAFF,TGTGCTAGTGGTTTGGTACTTGGGGGGGACTCGAACACTGAAGCTTTCTTT
13,TRBJ2-5,NA,few,TRBV5-1,CASSLLSQETQYF,TGCGCCAGCAGCTTGCTAAGTCAAGAGACCCAGTACTTC